This T cell receptor (beta chain) was found in a study of tumor-infiltrating lymphocytes in primary liver carcinoma. Overall study findings and caveats: Tumor top-250-clone fraction significantly exceeded that of blood (p = 0.039). Lesser overlap characterized tumor-adjacent and tumor-blood pairs relative to tumor region pairs.

From around 20-30 mg of unsorted bulk tissue, DNA and RNA were co-extracted together. Donors underwent surgery for histopathologically diagnosed primary liver carcinoma. For this clonotype: As yet, its antigen is unknown. Its ends do not fully match the called genes, so a read error is possible.

The CDR3 loop spans 18 amino acids. Germline V gene sequence: CDR1 SGHAT, CDR2 FQNNGV. The input was 450 to 550 ng total RNA; TCR beta cDNA was made from it with a constant-region primer. Nested multiplex PCR, run for three rounds with slightly modified ARM-PCR, yielded TCR beta libraries. Running 9 to 11 cycles apiece, the first two PCR rounds relied on TRBV1-TRBV30 forward primers together with a C-beta reverse primer. TCRdb called the multiplex PCR reads again in MiXCR, with one record for every CDR3 protein. The sample holds 40,000 or so distinct CDR3 sequences, roughly 73% seen once. The sequence came from a man aged 35 to 55 with primary liver carcinoma and hepatitis B virus infection. The sample consisted of tumor-adjacent normal liver tissue. The chain links TRBV11-2 to TRBJ2-5; 7 bases map to TRBD2. CDR3 in amino acids: CASSPSSKQGTGRETHYF. As DNA, the CDR3 is TGTGCCAGCAGCCCAAGCTCAAAGCAGGGTACTGGGCGGGAGACCCATTACTTC. The variable domain in full, with the rest retrieved from reference TRBV11-2 and TRBJ2-5, is EAGVAQSPRYKIIEKRQSVAFWCNPISGHATLYWYQQILGQGPKLLIQFQNNGVVDDSQLPKDRFSAERLKGVDSTLKIQPAKLEDSAVYLCASSPSSKQGTGRETHYFGPGTRLLVL.